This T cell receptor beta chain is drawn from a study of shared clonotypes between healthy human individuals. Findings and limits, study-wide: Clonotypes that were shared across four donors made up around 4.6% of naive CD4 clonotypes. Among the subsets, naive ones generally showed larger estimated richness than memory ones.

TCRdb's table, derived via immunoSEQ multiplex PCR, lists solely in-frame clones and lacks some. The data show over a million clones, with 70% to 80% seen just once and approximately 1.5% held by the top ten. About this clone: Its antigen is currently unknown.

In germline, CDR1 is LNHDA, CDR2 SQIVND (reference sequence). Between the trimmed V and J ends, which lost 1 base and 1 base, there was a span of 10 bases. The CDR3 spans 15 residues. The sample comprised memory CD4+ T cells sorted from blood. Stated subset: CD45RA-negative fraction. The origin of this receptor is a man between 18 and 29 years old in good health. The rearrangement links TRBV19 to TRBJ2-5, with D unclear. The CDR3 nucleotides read TGTGCCAGTAGTATAGGATACGCTATCCAAGAGACCCAGTACTTC. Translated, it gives CASSIGYAIQETQYF.